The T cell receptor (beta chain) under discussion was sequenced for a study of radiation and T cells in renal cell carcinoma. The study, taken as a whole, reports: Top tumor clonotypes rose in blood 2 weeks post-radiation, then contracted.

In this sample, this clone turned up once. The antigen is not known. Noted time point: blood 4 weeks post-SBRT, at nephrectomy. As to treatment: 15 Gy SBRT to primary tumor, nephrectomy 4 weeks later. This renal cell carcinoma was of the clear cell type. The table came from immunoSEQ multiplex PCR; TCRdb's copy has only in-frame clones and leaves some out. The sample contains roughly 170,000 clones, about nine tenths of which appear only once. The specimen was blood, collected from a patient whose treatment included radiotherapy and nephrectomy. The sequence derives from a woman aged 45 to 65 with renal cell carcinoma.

The CDR3 is CASSPMRGGARMNTEAFF. In DNA, the CDR3 is TGTGCCAGCAGCCCCATGAGGGGGGGCGCCCGAATGAACACTGAAGCTTTCTTT. V is TRBV5-8 and J is TRBJ1-1, with TRBD1 as a possible D gene (6 bases). The V end was cut by 4 bases, the J end by 0 bases, with 22 bases between. Germline V lookup: CDR1 SGHTS, CDR2 YDEGEE. This CDR3 has 18 amino acids.